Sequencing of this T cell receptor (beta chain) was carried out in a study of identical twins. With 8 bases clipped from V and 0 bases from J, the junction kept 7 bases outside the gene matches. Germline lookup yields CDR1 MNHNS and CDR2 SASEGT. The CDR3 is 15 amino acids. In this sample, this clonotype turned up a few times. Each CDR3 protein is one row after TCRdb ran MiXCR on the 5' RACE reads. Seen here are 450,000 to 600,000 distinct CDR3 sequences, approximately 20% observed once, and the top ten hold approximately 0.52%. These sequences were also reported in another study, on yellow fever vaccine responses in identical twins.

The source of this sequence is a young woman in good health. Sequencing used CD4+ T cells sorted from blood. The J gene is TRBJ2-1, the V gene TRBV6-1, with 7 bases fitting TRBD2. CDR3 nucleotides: TGTGCCAGCCCCCCGCGGGGGATCTCCTACAATGAGCAGTTCTTC. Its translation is CASPPRGISYNEQFF.